Listed below are T cell receptor beta chains from one sample, sequenced in a study of blood T cell repertoires in COVID-19. The assay was immunoSEQ multiplex PCR, and TCRdb's table has in-frame clones only and misses some. The sample shows 300,000 or so clones, approximately 84% of them seen only once. Sequencing used PBMCs or T cells enriched from blood (not recorded which). These receptor sequences come from a woman in her 30s who had recovered from COVID-19. The CDR3 runs from the conserved cysteine through the conserved F or W. The D gene is left open where the match is weak. The size entry is marked missing in some rows and otherwise reads once, few, many or a size class.

d_call: TRBD1; v_call: TRBV5-1; j_call: TRBJ1-1; clone_size: -; cdr3_nt: TGCGCCAGCAGTTCGACAGGGGGCGCGACTGAAGCTTTCTTT; cdr3_aa: CASSSTGGATEAFF
d_call: TRBD1; v_call: TRBV2; j_call: TRBJ1-4; clone_size: -; cdr3_nt: TGTGCCAGCAGTGAGGCCCCCGGACAGGGGTCGGAAAAACTGTTTTTT; cdr3_aa: CASSEAPGQGSEKLFF
d_call: -; v_call: TRBV19; j_call: TRBJ1-4; clone_size: -; cdr3_nt: TGTGCCAGTAGTATAGGGAGGGCAAACGATGAAAAACTGTTTTTT; cdr3_aa: CASSIGRANDEKLFF
d_call: -; v_call: TRBV5-4; j_call: TRBJ2-1; clone_size: -; cdr3_nt: TGTGCCAGCGGGACATCGAACAATGAGCAGTTCTTC; cdr3_aa: CASGTSNNEQFF
d_call: -; v_call: TRBV3-1/TRBV3-2; j_call: TRBJ1-2; clone_size: -; cdr3_nt: TGTGCCAGCAGTCTAGAGGGCAGGGGCGGCTACACCTTC; cdr3_aa: CASSLEGRGGYTF
d_call: -; v_call: TRBV6-5; j_call: TRBJ2-1; clone_size: -; cdr3_nt: TGTGCCAGCAGTACTGGAGGGACGTACAATGAGCAGTTCTTC; cdr3_aa: CASSTGGTYNEQFF
d_call: TRBD1; v_call: TRBV28; j_call: TRBJ2-2; clone_size: -; cdr3_nt: TGTGCCAGCAGTTTACAAAGGGGGACAGGGAGAGCCGGGGAGCTGTTTTTT; cdr3_aa: CASSLQRGTGRAGELFF
d_call: -; v_call: TRBV4-1; j_call: TRBJ1-2; clone_size: -; cdr3_nt: TGCGCCAGCAGCCAACACAGGGAATCTGGCTACACCTTC; cdr3_aa: CASSQHRESGYTF
d_call: -; v_call: TRBV5-1; j_call: TRBJ1-2; clone_size: -; cdr3_nt: TGCGCCAGCAGCTTGGCCGTAGGGGGCTATGGCTACACCTTC; cdr3_aa: CASSLAVGGYGYTF
d_call: -; v_call: TRBV28; j_call: TRBJ1-1; clone_size: -; cdr3_nt: TGTGCCAGCAGTCCCCAGGGGAACACTGAAGCTTTCTTT; cdr3_aa: CASSPQGNTEAFF
d_call: TRBD1; v_call: TRBV6-5; j_call: TRBJ1-2; clone_size: -; cdr3_nt: TGTGCCAGCAGTTACTCGAGGACAGGAACTAACTATGGCTACACCTTC; cdr3_aa: CASSYSRTGTNYGYTF
d_call: -; v_call: TRBV3-1/TRBV3-2; j_call: TRBJ1-1; clone_size: -; cdr3_nt: TGTGCCAGCAGCCAAGGTTTCCAGGGAGGCAGGGCTTTCTTT; cdr3_aa: CASSQGFQGGRAFF
d_call: -; v_call: TRBV7-2; j_call: TRBJ2-1; clone_size: -; cdr3_nt: TGTGCCAGCAGCCCTAGCGACTACAATGAGCAGTTCTTC; cdr3_aa: CASSPSDYNEQFF
d_call: TRBD2; v_call: TRBV9; j_call: TRBJ2-1; clone_size: -; cdr3_nt: TGTGCCAGCAGCGCTCGGACTAGCGATGAGCAGTTCTTC; cdr3_aa: CASSARTSDEQFF
d_call: TRBD1; v_call: TRBV7-8; j_call: TRBJ2-7; clone_size: -; cdr3_nt: TGTGCCAGCAGCCCGGGACAGAGAGAGCAGTACTTC; cdr3_aa: CASSPGQREQYF
d_call: -; v_call: TRBV2; j_call: TRBJ2-5; clone_size: -; cdr3_nt: TGTGCCAGCAGTGAAGGGGCAGGGATAGATCAAGAGACCCAGTACTTC; cdr3_aa: CASSEGAGIDQETQYF
d_call: TRBD1; v_call: TRBV28; j_call: TRBJ2-7; clone_size: -; cdr3_nt: TGTGCCAGCAGTTTGGTGACAGGGGGCGGCGAGCAGTACTTC; cdr3_aa: CASSLVTGGGEQYF
d_call: TRBD1; v_call: TRBV6-5; j_call: TRBJ1-2; clone_size: -; cdr3_nt: TGTGCCAGCAGCGGGGACAGAGCTAACTATGGCTACACCTTC; cdr3_aa: CASSGDRANYGYTF
d_call: TRBD2; v_call: TRBV5-1; j_call: TRBJ2-5; clone_size: -; cdr3_nt: TGCGCCAGCAGCTACGGGACTAGCGGGGGGCAAGAGACCCAGTACTTC; cdr3_aa: CASSYGTSGGQETQYF
d_call: -; v_call: TRBV11-2; j_call: TRBJ2-7; clone_size: -; cdr3_nt: TGTGCCAGCAGCTCCCCAGCAGGTACCTACGAGCAGTACTTC; cdr3_aa: CASSSPAGTYEQYF
d_call: TRBD1; v_call: TRBV2; j_call: TRBJ1-6; clone_size: -; cdr3_nt: TGTGCCAGCAGTGGACAGGGGGCTTCACCCCTCCACTTT; cdr3_aa: CASSGQGASPLHF
d_call: -; v_call: TRBV9; j_call: TRBJ1-2; clone_size: few; cdr3_nt: TGTGCCAGCGGACCAGGGGCCACCTTC; cdr3_aa: CASGPGATF
d_call: TRBD1; v_call: TRBV5-1; j_call: TRBJ1-2; clone_size: -; cdr3_nt: TGCGCCAGCAGACACGGGACAGGGGGCCTCCCGGGAGCCTATGGCTACACCTTC; cdr3_aa: CASRHGTGGLPGAYGYTF
d_call: -; v_call: TRBV7-8; j_call: TRBJ1-5; clone_size: -; cdr3_nt: TGTGCCAGCAGCTTAGCGACTTTCGGGGGGCATCAGCCCCAGCATTTT; cdr3_aa: CASSLATFGGHQPQHF
d_call: -; v_call: TRBV4-2; j_call: TRBJ1-5; clone_size: few; cdr3_nt: TGTGCCAGCAGCCCATCAGAGGGCGATCAGCCCCAGCATTTT; cdr3_aa: CASSPSEGDQPQHF
d_call: TRBD1; v_call: TRBV27; j_call: TRBJ2-6; clone_size: -; cdr3_nt: TGTGCCAGCAGCCGCCTAGGGGGCCGCTCTGGGGCCAACGTCCTGACTTTC; cdr3_aa: CASSRLGGRSGANVLTF
d_call: TRBD2; v_call: TRBV7-2; j_call: TRBJ2-1; clone_size: -; cdr3_nt: TGTGCCAGCAGCTTTAGACTAGCGGGGACCCCCTACAATGAGCAGTTCTTC; cdr3_aa: CASSFRLAGTPYNEQFF
d_call: -; v_call: TRBV28; j_call: TRBJ1-1; clone_size: -; cdr3_nt: TGTGCCAGCAGTCCCCTCTTAGCTATGAACACTGAAGCTTTCTTT; cdr3_aa: CASSPLLAMNTEAFF
d_call: TRBD1; v_call: TRBV12-5; j_call: TRBJ2-1; clone_size: -; cdr3_nt: TGTGCTAGTGGTCCCCGGGACAGTGAGGGGTACAATGAGCAGTTCTTC; cdr3_aa: CASGPRDSEGYNEQFF
d_call: -; v_call: TRBV6-6; j_call: TRBJ1-5; clone_size: -; cdr3_nt: TGTGCCAGCAGGGACGGGGATCAGCCCCAGCATTTT; cdr3_aa: CASRDGDQPQHF
d_call: TRBD1; v_call: TRBV5-1; j_call: TRBJ1-5; clone_size: -; cdr3_nt: TGCGCCAGCAGCTTGGGCGACAGGGTTGACCAGCCCCAGCATTTT; cdr3_aa: CASSLGDRVDQPQHF
d_call: -; v_call: TRBV2; j_call: TRBJ1-6; clone_size: -; cdr3_nt: TGTGCCAGCAGTGATGGGACACCGAGGTATAATTCACCCCTCCACTTT; cdr3_aa: CASSDGTPRYNSPLHF
d_call: TRBD1; v_call: TRBV28; j_call: TRBJ1-2; clone_size: once; cdr3_nt: TGTGCCAGCAGTCTTACTACGGGACAGGGGGACTATGGCTACACCTTC; cdr3_aa: CASSLTTGQGDYGYTF
d_call: -; v_call: TRBV15; j_call: TRBJ1-5; clone_size: -; cdr3_nt: TGTGCCACCAGCAGAGATTCCGGGGATAGCAATCAGCCCCAGCATTTT; cdr3_aa: CATSRDSGDSNQPQHF
d_call: TRBD1; v_call: TRBV7-9; j_call: TRBJ2-7; clone_size: -; cdr3_nt: TGTGCCAGCAGCCCGCCGGGACAGGGGCTATACGAGCAGTACTTC; cdr3_aa: CASSPPGQGLYEQYF
d_call: -; v_call: TRBV4-1; j_call: TRBJ1-5; clone_size: -; cdr3_nt: TGCGCCAGCAGCCAAGTGGGCAATAGCAATCAGCCCCAGCATTTT; cdr3_aa: CASSQVGNSNQPQHF
d_call: TRBD1; v_call: TRBV6-2/TRBV6-3; j_call: TRBJ1-1; clone_size: -; cdr3_nt: TGTGCCAGCAGTTACGGGACAGGGGAAGCTTTCTTT; cdr3_aa: CASSYGTGEAFF
d_call: TRBD1; v_call: TRBV5-4; j_call: TRBJ2-7; clone_size: -; cdr3_nt: TGTGCCAGCAGCCGACAGGGGGCGCGCGAGCAGTACTTC; cdr3_aa: CASSRQGAREQYF
d_call: TRBD1; v_call: TRBV7-2; j_call: TRBJ1-6; clone_size: -; cdr3_nt: TGTGCCAGCAGCATTCATGGGACAGGGGACTCACCCCTCCACTTT; cdr3_aa: CASSIHGTGDSPLHF
d_call: -; v_call: TRBV6-5; j_call: TRBJ1-6; clone_size: -; cdr3_nt: TGTGCCAGCAGTTACTCAGCAGGGGCTGGGAATTCACCCCTCCACTTT; cdr3_aa: CASSYSAGAGNSPLHF
d_call: TRBD1; v_call: TRBV5-1; j_call: TRBJ2-4; clone_size: -; cdr3_nt: TGCGCCAGCACCGGGGAGGCCGGACAGGGAGGCATTCAGTACTTC; cdr3_aa: CASTGEAGQGGIQYF
d_call: -; v_call: TRBV6-1; j_call: TRBJ1-2; clone_size: few; cdr3_nt: TGTGCCAGCAGTGAGGTGGACACTTACTCCTATGGCTACACCTTC; cdr3_aa: CASSEVDTYSYGYTF
d_call: TRBD2; v_call: TRBV3-1/TRBV3-2; j_call: TRBJ2-5; clone_size: once; cdr3_nt: TGTGCCAGCAGCCAAGGGAGACTAGCGGGGGGGCGAGAGACCCAGTACTTC; cdr3_aa: CASSQGRLAGGRETQYF
d_call: -; v_call: TRBV12-3/TRBV12-4; j_call: TRBJ2-7; clone_size: -; cdr3_nt: TGTGCCAGCAGTCCTGGAGTCTACGAGCAGTACTTC; cdr3_aa: CASSPGVYEQYF
d_call: -; v_call: TRBV12-3/TRBV12-4; j_call: TRBJ1-3; clone_size: -; cdr3_nt: TGTGCCAGCAGTTTCCCAGGAAACACCATATATTTT; cdr3_aa: CASSFPGNTIYF
d_call: -; v_call: TRBV6-5; j_call: TRBJ2-1; clone_size: -; cdr3_nt: TGTGCCAGCAACCAACCGGGGGGCCAGCAGTTCTTC; cdr3_aa: CASNQPGGQQFF
d_call: TRBD1; v_call: TRBV30; j_call: TRBJ1-1; clone_size: few; cdr3_nt: TGTGCCTGGAGTCCGGGACAGGTGAACACTGAAGCTTTCTTT; cdr3_aa: CAWSPGQVNTEAFF
d_call: -; v_call: TRBV24-1; j_call: TRBJ2-3; clone_size: -; cdr3_nt: TGTGCCACCAGTCCTCTAGGAGGCACAGATACGCAGTATTTT; cdr3_aa: CATSPLGGTDTQYF
d_call: -; v_call: TRBV2; j_call: TRBJ1-2; clone_size: once; cdr3_nt: TGTGCCAGCAGTGAAGGTGCCAGGAGCGGCTATGGCTACACCTTC; cdr3_aa: CASSEGARSGYGYTF
d_call: TRBD1; v_call: TRBV5-4; j_call: TRBJ2-5; clone_size: -; cdr3_nt: TGTGCCAGCAGAAGGGGGACAGGGTTGATGGAGACCCAGTACTTC; cdr3_aa: CASRRGTGLMETQYF
d_call: TRBD1; v_call: TRBV2; j_call: TRBJ1-3; clone_size: once; cdr3_nt: TGTGCCAGCAGGGGACAGGTGAGGGCTGGAAACACCATATATTTT; cdr3_aa: CASRGQVRAGNTIYF
d_call: -; v_call: TRBV15; j_call: TRBJ2-3; clone_size: -; cdr3_nt: TGTGCCACCAGCAGTCGTCAGGGCTCATCTAAAGATACGCAGTATTTT; cdr3_aa: CATSSRQGSSKDTQYF
d_call: -; v_call: TRBV18; j_call: TRBJ1-5; clone_size: -; cdr3_nt: TGTGCCAGCTCACCGGAGAAGACAGGTTTTAATCAGCCCCAGCATTTT; cdr3_aa: CASSPEKTGFNQPQHF
d_call: TRBD1; v_call: TRBV2; j_call: TRBJ1-3; clone_size: -; cdr3_nt: TGTGCCAGATCCGGGACAGGTTCATCTTCTGGAAACACCATATATTTT; cdr3_aa: CARSGTGSSSGNTIYF
d_call: TRBD1; v_call: TRBV24-1; j_call: TRBJ1-5; clone_size: once; cdr3_nt: TGTGCCACCAGTGATTCGGGACAGGGACTGTATAGCAATCAGCCCCAGCATTTT; cdr3_aa: CATSDSGQGLYSNQPQHF
d_call: -; v_call: TRBV19; j_call: TRBJ1-1; clone_size: -; cdr3_nt: TGTGCCAGTAGTATATCTGGGCGAATGAACACTGAAGCTTTCTTT; cdr3_aa: CASSISGRMNTEAFF
d_call: TRBD1; v_call: TRBV15; j_call: TRBJ1-3; clone_size: -; cdr3_nt: TGTGCCACCAGCAGAGCAATAGGGACAGGGGAAGGCGGAAACACCATATATTTT; cdr3_aa: CATSRAIGTGEGGNTIYF
d_call: -; v_call: TRBV5-1; j_call: TRBJ2-7; clone_size: -; cdr3_nt: TGCGCCAGCAGCTACCGGGACTCCAGCTCCTACGAGCAGTACTTC; cdr3_aa: CASSYRDSSSYEQYF